A single T cell receptor beta chain is shown here with its context. Described time point: cycle 4 day 1 (C4D1), after 6 weeks of nivolumab. Patients all relapsed after autologous stem cell transplantation, and there was variation in brentuximab vedotin exposure. The entry originates in a study of PD-1 blockade in classical Hodgkin lymphoma. Here immunoSEQ multiplex PCR was the method, and the copy in TCRdb shows in-frame clones only, minus some. The data show roughly 64,000 clones, about 90% seen once. The receptor comes from a human donor with classical Hodgkin lymphoma. The specimen comprised peripheral blood mononuclear cells (PBMCs), sampled before the fourth cycle of nivolumab.

CDR3 loop: CASSLVPGEVGSYNEQFF. DNA of the CDR3: TGTGCCAGCAGCTTAGTTCCAGGGGAGGTGGGCTCCTACAATGAGCAGTTCTTC. The V call is TRBV7-6, the J call TRBJ2-1; either TRBD1 or TRBD2 may fit D (6 bases each). This CDR3 has 18 residues. CDR1 and CDR2 from the germline V gene are SGHVS and FNYEAQ. V lost 1 base and J lost 0, with 16 bases in between.